The T cell receptor beta chain described here comes from a study of blood T cell repertoires in COVID-19. Study in general: T cells, B-cell-depleted T cells, or PBMCs supplied cDNA or gDNA.

From germline, CDR1 is SGHKS and CDR2 YYEKEE (reference sequence). The CDR3 consists of 14 residues. V was cut by 0 bases and J by 8 bases, with 12 bases left in between. Assay used: immunoSEQ multiplex PCR; TCRdb lists only in-frame clones, some missing. Of 150,000 or so clones in the sample, roughly four fifths are singletons; the top ten hold 12% to 15%. The sample was peripheral blood. This TCR derives from a human donor with acute or convalescent COVID-19. The donor label of this sample is uncertain. The rearrangement links TRBV5-5 to TRBJ2-4; tentative D call: TRBD1 (5 bases). In DNA, the CDR3 is TGTGCCAGCAGCTTGGGGCAGGGTGCGGACATTCAGTACTTC. Translating it yields CASSLGQGADIQYF.